This T cell receptor beta chain was captured in a study of T cells in Graves' hyperthyroidism and ophthalmopathy. This clonotype occurred many times. Germline CDR1 and CDR2: KGHDR and SFDVKD. CDR3 length: 13 residues. Deletions cut 6 bases from V and 4 bases from J, with 11 bases between. Researchers amplified the TCR beta CDR3 regions from RNA transcripts. Researchers ran a first-round RT-PCR on the TCR CDR3 using the HTBI primer set. One entry per CDR3 protein, called by TCRdb with MiXCR from the multiplex PCR reads. The sample holds around 290,000 distinct CDR3 sequences; approximately 15% are singletons and the top ten take around 55%.

This receptor was taken from a woman between 55 and 75 years old with Graves' ophthalmopathy. The specimen sequenced was blood. This rearrangement joins TRBV24-1 to TRBJ2-5; D may match TRBD1 or TRBD2 (5 bases each). CDR3 loop: CATSLSGRETQYF. The CDR3 DNA sequence: TGTGCCACCAGTCTCTCAGGGAGAGAGACCCAGTACTTC.